These 19 T cell receptor beta chains came from one sample sequenced in a study of beta chain features in type 1 diabetes. Expressed TCRB transcripts were sequenced, since all the RNA that had been isolated was reverse transcribed. Using immunoSEQ multiplex PCR, the repertoire was profiled, and TCRdb retains in-frame clones only, with some absent. The table shows around 320,000 clones, with 14% occurring only once. The sample consisted of central memory CD4+ T cells from blood. The receptors stem from a man under 40 in good health.

J is TRBJ1-1 and V is TRBV14; no clear D. V lost 0 bases to trimming and J lost 1 base, with 3 bases between them. The CDR3 runs to 13 residues. Germline CDR1 reads SGHDN; CDR2 reads FVKESK. This CDR3 is CASSQDWNTEAFF. For the CDR3, the DNA is TGTGCCAGCAGCCAAGATTGGAACACTGAAGCTTTCTTT.

The rearrangement joins TRBV5-4 to TRBJ2-3, with 9 bases fitting TRBD2. V shed 4 bases and J 5 bases; nucleotides not matched to a gene: 11. The CDR3 is 16 residues long. Germline CDR1 reads SGHNT; CDR2 reads YYREEE (reference sequence). CDR3 in DNA: TGTGCCAGCAGCGGGCGGGGGGGCACGCCGGGAGATACGCAGTATTTT. It is translated as CASSGRGGTPGDTQYF.

The J gene is TRBJ2-3, the V gene TRBV11-2, with 7 bases identical to TRBD2. Trimming cost V 1 base and J 0 bases; bases outside gene matches: 4. Germline V gene lookup returns CDR1 SGHAT and CDR2 FQNNGV. The CDR3 extends over 16 amino acids. The CDR3 sequence: CASSLAGGTSTDTQYF. The CDR3 DNA reads as TGTGCCAGCAGCTTAGCGGGAGGAACTAGCACAGATACGCAGTATTTT.

This clone came up a few times. The chain couples TRBV4-1 to TRBJ1-2; D may be TRBD1 (5 bases). Trimming took 1 base from V and 8 from J, leaving 17 bases between them. Per the germline V gene, CDR1 is MGHRA and CDR2 is YSYEKL. This CDR3 is 15 amino acids long. CDR3 region: CASSQVALRGRGYTF. The CDR3 DNA sequence: TGCGCCAGCAGCCAAGTGGCACTGAGGGGTAGGGGCTACACCTTC.

The chain combines TRBV7-9 with TRBJ2-1; D could derive from TRBD1 or TRBD2 (5 bases each). Trimming stripped 1 base from V and 4 bases from J, with 11 bases between. The CDR3 has 15 residues. Germline-derived CDR1 and CDR2 are SEHNR and FQNEAQ (reference sequence). The CDR3 here is CASSLGGWGYNEQFF. The DNA of the CDR3 is TGTGCCAGCAGCTTAGGTGGCTGGGGGTACAATGAGCAGTTCTTC. Full variable domain (missing parts from reference TRBV7-9 and TRBJ2-1): DTGVSQNPRHKITKRGQNVTFRCDPISEHNRLYWYRQTLGQGPEFLTYFQNEAQLEKSRLLSDRFSAERPKGSFSTLEIQRTEQGDSAMYLCASSLGGWGYNEQFFGPGTRLTVL.

The rearrangement uses TRBV2 and TRBJ1-5; TRBD1 is a possible D gene (5 bases). The germline gives CDR1 SNHLY, CDR2 FYNNEI. With 6 bases removed from V and 4 bases from J, the gap between germline ends came to 16 bases. The CDR3 has 15 residues. CDR3 nucleotides: TGTGCCAGCAGACCCCGGGACGCGAAAAATCAGCCCCAGCATTTT. Translated: CASRPRDAKNQPQHF.

This sequence joins TRBV6-5 and TRBJ1-2; D is undetermined. This CDR3 contains 12 residues. With 6 bases removed from V and 0 bases from J, the gap between germline ends came to 5 bases. Germline V gene data show CDR1 as MNHEY and CDR2 as SVGAGI. CDR3 nucleotides: TGTGCCAGCAGCCGAGCTAACTATGGCTACACCTTC. Translated, it gives CASSRANYGYTF.

This chain's CDR3 is CASSLDSILELFF. DNA for the CDR3: TGTGCCAGCAGCTTAGATTCGATCCTGGAGCTGTTTTTT. The chain employs TRBV11-3 and TRBJ2-2; D is unclear. This CDR3 region has 13 residues. Trimming pared 0 bases from V and 10 bases from J, leaving 9 bases between. Germline CDR1 and CDR2: SGHNT and YENEEA.

The gene calls are TRBV7-2 and TRBJ2-3; D is unclear. CDR3 length equals 13 residues. V lost 7 bases and J lost 1, with 9 bases in between. Germline V gives CDR1 SGHTA, CDR2 FQGNSA. CDR3 protein: CASTYRGTDTQYF. In DNA, the CDR3 is TGTGCCAGCACGTATCGGGGCACAGATACGCAGTATTTT. The full variable domain, in which reference TRBV7-2 and TRBJ2-3 provide the parts outside the CDR3, is GAGVSQSPSNKVTEKGKDVELRCDPISGHTALYWYRQSLGQGLEFLIYFQGNSAPDKSGLPSDRFSAERTGGSVSTLTIQRTQQEDSAVYLCASTYRGTDTQYFGPGTRLTVL.

The V and J genes are TRBV2 and TRBJ2-5, with D possibly called TRBD1 or TRBD2 (6 bases each). CDR1 and CDR2 (germline): SNHLY, FYNNEI. Trimming cost V 5 bases and J 5 bases, with 9 bases left between them. The CDR3 is 12 amino acids. Written as DNA, the CDR3 is TGTGCCAGCAGTCCCGGGGGCGAGACCCAGTACTTC. As protein: CASSPGGETQYF.

This clone was detected a few times. The chain employs TRBV15 and TRBJ2-3, with 8 bases matching TRBD2. V lost 0 bases and J lost 6; bases outside the gene matches: 20. In germline, CDR1 is LNHNV, CDR2 YYDKDF (reference sequence). The CDR3 sequence is 20 residues long. Here the CDR3 reads CATSRDRGAGEPTATDTQYF. Here the CDR3 DNA reads TGTGCCACCAGCAGAGATCGAGGAGCGGGAGAACCCACTGCAACTGATACGCAGTATTTT.

The rearrangement joins TRBV5-6 to TRBJ2-1, with 11 bases fitting TRBD2. The germline V gene has CDR1 SGHDT and CDR2 YYEEEE. There are 16 residues in the CDR3. V lost 2 bases to trimming and J lost 4 bases; unmatched junction nucleotides: 5. The CDR3 nucleotides are TGTGCCAGCAGCTTTGCCACTAGCGGGAGTTACAATGAGCAGTTCTTC. It encodes CASSFATSGSYNEQFF.

The gene calls are TRBV10-1 and TRBJ2-7; D call uncertain. The germline V and J ends were trimmed by 7 bases and 0 bases, with 19 bases remaining between them. In germline, CDR1 is WNHNN, CDR2 SYGVQD (reference sequence). The CDR3 consists of 16 residues. In nucleotides, the CDR3 is TGCGCCAGCACGGGCAGCCACCGACGCGCCTCCTACGAGCAGTACGTC. Protein sequence: CASTGSHRRASYEQYV.

This clone was seen a handful of times. The V call is TRBV29-1, the J call TRBJ2-5; no clear D gene. The CDR3 loop spans 12 amino acids. Trimming shortened V by 2 bases and J by 5 bases, and 9 bases separated the two germline ends. Looked up from germline, CDR1 is SQVTM and CDR2 is ANQGSEA. The CDR3 bases are TGCAGCGTTGAACGAGCTATGGAGACCCAGTACTTC. Translated: CSVERAMETQYF.

In this sample, this clone turned up a few times. The genes are TRBV4-2 and TRBJ2-4; 8 nucleotides match TRBD2. The CDR3 covers 13 residues. Germline values: CDR1 LGHNA, CDR2 YNFKEQ. The V and J ends lost 2 bases and 8 bases, in that order; junction bases with no gene match: 2. The CDR3, as DNA: TGTGCCAGCAGCCAAAATAGCGGGGACATTCAGTACTTC. As protein: CASSQNSGDIQYF.

This chain uses TRBV30 with TRBJ1-2; D not resolved. The ends were cut back, 1 base at V and 4 bases at J, with 7 bases in the middle. Germline-derived CDR1 and CDR2 are GTSNPN and SVGIG (reference sequence). The CDR3 runs 12 residues. CDR3 nucleotides: TGTGCCTGGAGTGCGGAAAGCTATGGCTACACCTTC. Encoded protein: CAWSAESYGYTF.

The genes are TRBV10-3 and TRBJ2-7; the match to TRBD2 covers 9 bases. CDR3 length equals 14 residues. The junction had 7 bases not matched to a gene; V was cut back by 10 bases and J by 0 bases. Germline V lookup: CDR1 ENHRY, CDR2 SYGVKD. DNA for the CDR3: TGTGCCACCCGGCTAGCGGGAAGCTCCTACGAGCAGTACGTC. Encoded protein: CATRLAGSSYEQYV.

CDR3 in DNA: TGTGCCAGCAGTGGTAGGGGAGGGGACAGCCAAGAGACCCAGTACTTC. This codes for CASSGRGGDSQETQYF. V and J are TRBV2 and TRBJ2-5; either TRBD1 or TRBD2 may fit D (7 bases each). V was clipped by 4 bases and J by 1 base, with 16 bases between them. The CDR3 consists of 16 residues. Germline V gives CDR1 SNHLY, CDR2 FYNNEI. The full variable domain, its missing parts supplied by reference TRBV2 and TRBJ2-5, is EPEVTQTPSHQVTQMGQEVILRCVPISNHLYFYWYRQILGQKVEFLVSFYNNEISEKSEIFDDQFSVERPDGSNFTLKIRSTKLEDSAMYFCASSGRGGDSQETQYFGPGTRLLVL.

This clone showed up just a few times. The chain is built from TRBV6-6 and TRBJ1-6, with D hard to call. V lost 4 bases, J lost 9 bases, and 16 bases lay in between. Germline V lookup: CDR1 MNHNY, CDR2 SVGAGI (reference sequence). The CDR3 consists of 15 residues. Here the CDR3 DNA reads TGTGCCAGCAGTTCGCCGGGCCTTGTCAGTTCACCCCTCCACTTT. Translating gives CASSSPGLVSSPLHF.